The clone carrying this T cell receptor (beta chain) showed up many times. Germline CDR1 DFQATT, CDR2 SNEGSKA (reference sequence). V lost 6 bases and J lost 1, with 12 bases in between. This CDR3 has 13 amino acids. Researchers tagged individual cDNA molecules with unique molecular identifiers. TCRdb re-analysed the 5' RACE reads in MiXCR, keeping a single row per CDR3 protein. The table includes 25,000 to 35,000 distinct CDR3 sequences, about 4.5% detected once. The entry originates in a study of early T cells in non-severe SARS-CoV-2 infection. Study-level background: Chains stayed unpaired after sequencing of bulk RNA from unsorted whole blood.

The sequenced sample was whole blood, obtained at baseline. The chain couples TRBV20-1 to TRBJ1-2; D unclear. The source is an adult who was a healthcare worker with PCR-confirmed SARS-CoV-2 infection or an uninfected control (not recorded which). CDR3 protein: CSAPHVRNYGYTF. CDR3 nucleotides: TGCAGTGCCCCCCATGTCCGTAACTATGGCTACACCTTC.